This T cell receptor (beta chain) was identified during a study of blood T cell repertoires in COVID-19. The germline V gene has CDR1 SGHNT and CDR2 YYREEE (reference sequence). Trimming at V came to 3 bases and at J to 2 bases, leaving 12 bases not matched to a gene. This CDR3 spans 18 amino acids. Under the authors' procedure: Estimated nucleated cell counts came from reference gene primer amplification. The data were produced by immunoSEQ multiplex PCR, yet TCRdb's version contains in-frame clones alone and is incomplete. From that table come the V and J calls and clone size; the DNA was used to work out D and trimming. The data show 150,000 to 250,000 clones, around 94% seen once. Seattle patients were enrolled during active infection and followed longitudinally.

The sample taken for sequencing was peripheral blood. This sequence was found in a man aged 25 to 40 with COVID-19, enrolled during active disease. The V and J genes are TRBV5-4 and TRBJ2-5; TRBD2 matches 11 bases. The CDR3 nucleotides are TGTGCCAGCAGCTCGACGGTCCATAGCGGGGGGGGTCAAGAGACCCAGTACTTC. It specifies CASSSTVHSGGGQETQYF.